This entry lists 17 T cell receptor beta chains sequenced from one sample in a study of blood T cell repertoires in COVID-19. Clones were sequenced by immunoSEQ multiplex PCR, and TCRdb holds only the in-frame ones, with some missing. This sample has 210,000 or so clones, with 80% to 90% found just once. Input material: peripheral blood. The receptors stem from a woman of 80 years or more with acute or convalescent COVID-19.

The chain joins TRBV19 to TRBJ2-7, with 9 bases matching TRBD1. This CDR3 contains 15 residues. Losses at the gene ends were 3 bases for V and 3 bases for J; bases not matched to a gene: 6. The germline V gene has CDR1 LNHDA and CDR2 SQIVND (reference sequence). CDR3 amino acids: CASSMGGTGIYEQYF. The CDR3 DNA is TGTGCCAGTAGTATGGGAGGGACAGGGATCTACGAGCAGTACTTC.

The gene calls are TRBV7-2 and TRBJ2-7; 8 bases fit TRBD2. Germline V gene lookup returns CDR1 SGHTA and CDR2 FQGNSA. Trimming removed 1 base from V and 2 bases from J; junction bases left unmatched: 4. The CDR3 loop spans 15 amino acids. CDR3 sequence: CASSLETSATYEQYF. Written as DNA, the CDR3 is TGTGCCAGCAGCTTAGAGACTAGCGCTACCTACGAGCAGTACTTC.

V usage is TRBV27 and J usage is TRBJ1-1; the D is unclear. V dropped 6 bases and J dropped 8 bases, with 19 bases sitting between them. The CDR3 is 14 residues long. Germline CDR1 and CDR2: MNHEY and SMNVEV (reference sequence). The DNA of the CDR3 is TGTGCCAGCAGAGACGCCGAGATTTGGAGCGAAGCTTTCTTT. Its translation is CASRDAEIWSEAFF.

The genes are TRBV3-1 (or the pseudogene TRBV3-2) and TRBJ2-5; TRBD1 might be the D (6 bases). Trimming took 0 bases from V and 3 from J, leaving 11 bases between them. Germline CDR1 and CDR2: LGHDT and YNNKEL (reference sequence). The CDR3 is 15 residues long. Written as DNA, the CDR3 is TGTGCCAGCAGCCAAGACGAAGCAGGGGAAGAGACCCAGTACTTC. Translation: CASSQDEAGEETQYF.

The V gene is TRBV4-2, the J gene TRBJ1-2, with a weak D call TRBD1 (6 bases). The V end lost 4 bases, the J end lost 6 bases, and 12 bases lay between the germline ends. Germline loops: CDR1 LGHNA, CDR2 YNFKEQ. The CDR3 has 13 amino acids. For the CDR3, the DNA is TGTGCCAGCAGCCCCGGGGGGCAGGATGGCTACACCTTC. This encodes CASSPGGQDGYTF.

Here the CDR3 DNA reads TGTGCCAGCAGCTTCGGACAGGGGGCTCCCGGGGAGCTGTTTTTT. Amino acids: CASSFGQGAPGELFF. V gene TRBV7-8 combines with J gene TRBJ2-2, with TRBD1 matching 11 bases. Germline assignment: CDR1 SGHVS and CDR2 FQNEAQ. This CDR3 is 15 amino acids long. Trimming at V came to 3 bases and at J to 6 bases, leaving 3 bases not matched to a gene.

This chain connects TRBV3-1 (or the pseudogene TRBV3-2) to TRBJ1-5; D not resolved. Trimming stripped 0 bases from V and 2 bases from J, with 5 bases between. There are 14 residues in the CDR3. Germline V CDR1 and CDR2: LGHDT, YNNKEL (reference sequence). CDR3 sequence: CASSQDHGNQPQHF. The CDR3 DNA sequence: TGTGCCAGCAGCCAAGATCATGGCAATCAGCCCCAGCATTTT.

In this sample, this clone turned up once. The V and J genes are TRBV7-6 and TRBJ1-5; TRBD1 aligns across 10 bases. This CDR3 is 17 amino acids long. Germline V CDR1 and CDR2: SGHVS, FNYEAQ. Germline trimming cut 0 bases from V and 5 bases from J; bases unmatched to any gene: 7. The CDR3 protein is CASSLAAGQGRDQPQHF. DNA of the CDR3: TGTGCCAGCAGCTTAGCGGCGGGACAGGGGAGGGATCAGCCCCAGCATTTT.

The CDR3 DNA is TGTGCCACCAGTGCCGCATGGAGCTACGAGCAGTACTTC. This encodes CATSAAWSYEQYF. V and J are TRBV24-1 and TRBJ2-7, with D unclear. This CDR3 spans 13 amino acids. The ends were cut back, 5 bases at V and 3 bases at J, with 10 bases in the middle. CDR1 and CDR2 from the germline V gene are KGHDR and SFDVKD.

The chain links TRBV18 to TRBJ1-2, with 7 bases that match TRBD1. V gave up 6 bases and J gave up 2 bases; unmatched junction bases: 6. There are 14 residues in the CDR3. CDR1 is KGHSH, CDR2 LQKENI, per germline. The CDR3 sequence: CASSADRLNYGYTF. The CDR3 bases are TGTGCCAGCTCCGCGGACAGGCTCAACTATGGCTACACCTTC.

V usage is TRBV4-3 and J usage is TRBJ2-7; the D is unclear. Deletions cut 0 bases from V and 6 bases from J, with 9 bases between. Germline CDR1 is LGHNA and CDR2 is YSLEER. The CDR3 has 13 amino acids. As DNA, the CDR3 is TGCGCCAGCAGCCAAGATAGACTGAGCGAGCAGTACTTC. This codes for CASSQDRLSEQYF.

On this clone: The sample contains more than one DNA sequence encoding this CDR3. The chain links TRBV7-2 to TRBJ1-5; 10 nucleotides match TRBD1. Losses at the gene ends were 5 bases for V and 4 bases for J; bases not matched to a gene: 2. The CDR3 has 14 residues. Germline CDR1 is SGHTA and CDR2 is FQGNSA. The CDR3 spells CASSPGQGNQPQHF. The DNA for the CDR3 is TGTGCCAGCAGCCCGGGACAGGGGAATCAGCCCCAGCATTTT.

The chain employs TRBV27 and TRBJ1-4, with D maybe TRBD1 (5 bases). Germline-derived CDR1 and CDR2 are MNHEY and SMNVEV (reference sequence). The length of the CDR3 is 15 residues. Trimming took off 5 bases at V and 6 bases at J, with 16 bases between the two ends. The CDR3 spells CASSVNGRGHEKLFF. CDR3 nucleotide sequence: TGTGCCAGCAGTGTGAATGGGAGGGGTCATGAAAAACTGTTTTTT.

CDR3 in amino acids: CASSSYKDLQGGRNQPQHF. The CDR3 nucleotides read TGTGCCAGCAGTTCTTACAAGGATCTACAGGGGGGAAGGAATCAGCCCCAGCATTTT. This chain connects TRBV27 to TRBJ1-5; TRBD1 matches at 8 bases. V was pared by 4 bases and J by 4 bases, with 18 bases of the junction left unmatched. From germline, CDR1 is MNHEY and CDR2 SMNVEV (reference sequence). This CDR3 has 19 residues.

The rearrangement joins TRBV12-3 or TRBV12-4 to TRBJ1-6; D gene uncertain. V was cut by 4 bases and J by 7 bases, with 8 bases left in between. The CDR3 is 13 residues long. The CDR3 DNA sequence: TGTGCCAGCAGTTCCCGGGTGAATTCACCCCTCCACTTT. Translation: CASSSRVNSPLHF.

The CDR3, as DNA: TGCGCCTCCCACCCCAACGGGAGTTTCAATCAGCCCCAGCATTTT. Protein sequence: CASHPNGSFNQPQHF. This chain joins TRBV10-1 and TRBJ1-5, with unresolved D. Germline V gene data show CDR1 as WNHNN and CDR2 as SYGVQD (reference sequence). Trimming pared 11 bases from V and 3 bases from J, leaving 20 bases between. The CDR3 is 15 amino acids.

CDR3 residues: CASRYGLTNTEAFF. In nucleotides, the CDR3 is TGTGCCAGTAGATATGGACTCACGAACACTGAAGCTTTCTTT. This chain links TRBV19 with TRBJ1-1, with D hard to call. The CDR3 length is 14 residues. Germline V CDR1 and CDR2: LNHDA, SQIVND (reference sequence). V lost 6 bases, J lost 1 base, and 12 bases lay in between. The full variable domain, in which reference TRBV19 and TRBJ1-1 provide the parts outside the CDR3, is DGGITQSPKYLFRKEGQNVTLSCEQNLNHDAMYWYRQDPGQGLRLIYYSQIVNDFQKGDIAEGYSVSREKKESFPLTVTSAQKNPTAFYLCASRYGLTNTEAFFGQGTRLTVV.